The 4 T cell receptor beta chains below were found in one sample sequenced in a study of blood T cell repertoires in COVID-19. Clones were read by immunoSEQ multiplex PCR, and TCRdb kept only the in-frame ones, dropping some. The sample consists of 50,000 to 60,000 clones, 90% of them appearing once. The sequenced material came from peripheral blood. These receptors were taken from a woman aged 80 or over with acute or convalescent COVID-19.

The chain has TRBV6-2 or TRBV6-3 and TRBJ2-7; D possibly corresponds to TRBD1 (5 bases). Looked up from germline, CDR1 is MNHEY and CDR2 is SVGEGT. This CDR3 comprises 15 residues. V was pared by 7 bases and J by 2 bases, with 18 bases between. As DNA, the CDR3 is TGTGCCAGCACCCCAACAGGTACTGGCACCTACGAGCAGTACTTC. Protein sequence: CASTPTGTGTYEQYF.

The sample holds one count of this clone. The chain couples TRBV19 to TRBJ2-1; possible D gene TRBD1, 5 bases. Germline-derived CDR1 and CDR2 are LNHDA and SQIVND (reference sequence). The CDR3 length is 16 residues. Trimming removed 3 bases from V and 2 bases from J, with 14 bases in between. The CDR3 region is CASSIQGFIPYNEQFF. The CDR3 DNA reads TGTGCCAGTAGTATTCAGGGATTTATCCCCTACAATGAGCAGTTCTTC.

This chain uses TRBV19 with TRBJ1-1; weak D call: TRBD1 (6 bases). This CDR3 spans 18 amino acids. CDR1 is LNHDA, CDR2 SQIVND, per germline (reference sequence). The ends were cut back, 2 bases at V and 4 bases at J, with 23 bases in the middle. CDR3 sequence (DNA): TGTGCCAGTAGTATAACCTCGAGGCCAGGGGTAAGTTCCACTGAAGCTTTCTTT. It codes for CASSITSRPGVSSTEAFF.

This clone showed up just once. The chain uses TRBV3-1 (or the pseudogene TRBV3-2) and TRBJ2-4, with 7 nucleotides matching TRBD1. This CDR3 has 15 residues. The germline V gene has CDR1 LGHDT and CDR2 YNNKEL (reference sequence). The V and J ends lost 3 bases and 3 bases, in that order; junction bases with no gene match: 5. CDR3 sequence reads: CASSHRGTDKNIQYF. The CDR3 nucleotides read TGTGCCAGCAGCCACCGTGGGACAGACAAAAACATTCAGTACTTC.